A single sample is the source of the 7 T cell receptor beta chains below, sequenced in a study of blood T cells in healthy people across ages. Using a J-beta primer mix together with a sample-barcoded 5' primer, a second PCR was run for about 7 to 12 cycles. TCRdb re-derived calls from the 5' RACE reads in MiXCR, one entry per CDR3 protein. The repertoire holds about 810,000 distinct CDR3 sequences, with about 36% as singletons. The sequencing sample was made of blood. The origin of the receptors is a man between 18 and 29 years old in good health.

This clonotype was counted a few times. The V gene is TRBV20-1, the J gene TRBJ2-1; TRBD2 is a possible D gene (6 bases). Trimming took off 2 bases at V and 0 bases at J, with 14 bases between the two ends. Per the germline V gene, CDR1 is DFQATT and CDR2 is SNEGSKA (reference sequence). The CDR3 sequence is 16 residues long. CDR3 coding DNA: TGCAGTGCTAGAAGTGGGGGGTTCAGCTCCTACAATGAGCAGTTCTTC. It translates to CSARSGGFSSYNEQFF.

This clonotype appeared a few times. The chain links TRBV20-1 to TRBJ2-5; 12 bases line up with TRBD2. Trimming cost V 6 bases and J 1 base; bases outside gene matches: 6. The CDR3 loop spans 15 amino acids. Germline CDR1 is DFQATT and CDR2 is SNEGSKA (reference sequence). CDR3 sequence: CSARTSGGIQETQYF. The CDR3 nucleotides are TGCAGTGCGAGAACTAGCGGGGGGATCCAAGAGACCCAGTACTTC.

The chain joins TRBV7-9 to TRBJ2-5; D ambiguous. The J call is doubtful: the DNA matches TRBJ2-7 better. Germline V gene lookup returns CDR1 SEHNR and CDR2 FQNEAQ (reference sequence). This CDR3 region has 12 residues. As DNA, the CDR3 is TGTGCCAGCAGCTCATTCCGAGCCGAGCAGTACTTC. This sequence encodes CASSSFRAEQYF.

The genes are TRBV27 and TRBJ1-6; 10 bases fit TRBD1. CDR3 length: 17 residues. The germline gives CDR1 MNHEY, CDR2 SMNVEV (reference sequence). After removal of 6 bases from V and 3 bases from J, the junction contained 8 bases not matched to a gene. The CDR3: CASSARTGGIYNSPLHF. CDR3 nucleotide sequence: TGTGCCAGCAGCGCCCGGACAGGGGGGATCTATAATTCACCCCTCCACTTT.

Concerning this clonotype itself: The junction departs from germline at one end; a sequencing error may be responsible. The chain couples TRBV20-1 to TRBJ2-1, with D perhaps given as TRBD1 or TRBD2 (5 bases each). The CDR3 contains 18 residues. Germline V gene data show CDR1 as DFQATT and CDR2 as SNEGSKA (reference sequence). CDR3 in amino acids: CGARDATHGASSYNEQFF. DNA of the CDR3: TGCGGTGCTAGAGATGCTACGCACGGGGCAAGCTCCTACAATGAGCAGTTCTTC.

At least ten counts were recorded for this clonotype. The chain uses TRBV7-9 and TRBJ2-1, with 7 bases fitting TRBD2. V was clipped by 2 bases and J by 7 bases; unmatched bases: 14. This CDR3 has 17 amino acids. Germline lookup yields CDR1 SEHNR and CDR2 FQNEAQ (reference sequence). The CDR3 bases are TGTGCCAGCAGCTTAACCCTAGGTCTAGCGGTCTTGAATGAGCAGTTCTTC. Translated, it gives CASSLTLGLAVLNEQFF.

CDR3 in DNA: TGCAGTGCGGAACCAAAGGGACACAGGGAGACCCAGTACTTC. This encodes CSAEPKGHRETQYF. V usage is TRBV20-1 and J usage is TRBJ2-5; TRBD1 is a possible D gene (6 bases). Per germline, CDR1 DFQATT and CDR2 SNEGSKA (reference sequence). Trimming took off 6 bases at V and 5 bases at J, with 19 bases between the two ends. The CDR3 length is 14 residues.